A selection of T cell receptor beta chains follows, all from one sample in a study of blood T cell repertoires in COVID-19. Measured with immunoSEQ multiplex PCR; TCRdb has only the in-frame clones, and not every one. Among roughly 71,000 clones listed, approximately 85% were seen once. The sample taken for sequencing was peripheral blood. Receptor source: a man between 50 and 59 years old with acute or convalescent COVID-19. Each CDR3 is given with its conserved first and last residue. The order of the fields is D gene, J gene, V gene, clone size, CDR3 protein, CDR3 DNA. D genes are given only for firm matches. Clone size is shown for a subset of rows, as once, few, many or a class of expanded clone.

.	TRBJ1-1	TRBV12-3/TRBV12-4	.	CASSLKQNTEAFF	TGTGCCAGCAGTTTAAAACAGAACACTGAAGCTTTCTTT
.	TRBJ2-7	TRBV9	.	CASSPYMDSSYEQYF	TGTGCCAGCAGCCCATACATGGACAGCTCCTACGAGCAGTACTTC
.	TRBJ1-2	TRBV5-1	.	CASSPLTSAGYGYTF	TGCGCCAGCAGCCCCCTGACGTCGGCGGGTTATGGCTACACCTTC
.	TRBJ2-3	TRBV6-6	.	CASRRAGSTDTQYF	TGTGCCAGCAGAAGGGCGGGGAGCACAGATACGCAGTATTTT
TRBD1	TRBJ1-2	TRBV6-6	.	CASRSGTGGTNYGYTF	TGTGCCAGCAGGTCCGGGACAGGCGGGACTAACTATGGCTACACCTTC
TRBD2	TRBJ2-3	TRBV6-5	.	CASTIVVAGEQYF	TGTGCCAGCACCATAGTTGTCGCGGGGGAGCAGTATTTT
TRBD1	TRBJ1-1	TRBV6-6	.	CASSFFTGTANTEAFF	TGTGCCAGCAGTTTTTTTACGGGGACAGCGAACACTGAAGCTTTCTTT
TRBD1	TRBJ2-2	TRBV5-1	.	CASSWTGSNTGELFF	TGCGCCAGCAGCTGGACAGGTTCGAACACCGGGGAGCTGTTTTTT
TRBD2	TRBJ2-1	TRBV30	.	CAWGRGYNEQFF	TGTGCCTGGGGGAGGGGCTACAATGAGCAGTTCTTC
TRBD1	TRBJ1-6	TRBV9	.	CASSAGQGGNSPLHF	TGTGCCAGCAGCGCGGGACAGGGAGGTAATTCACCCCTCCACTTT
.	TRBJ1-4	TRBV11-3	.	CASSLANKKASVATNEKLFF	TGTGCCAGCAGCTTAGCAAACAAAAAAGCGTCGGTTGCAACTAATGAAAAACTGTTTTTT
TRBD1	TRBJ2-2	TRBV9	few	CASRGGADTGELFF	TGTGCCAGCAGAGGGGGCGCAGACACCGGGGAGCTGTTTTTT
TRBD1	TRBJ1-2	TRBV3-1/TRBV3-2	.	CASSQALGQSYGYTF	TGTGCCAGCAGCCAAGCCCTGGGACAGTCCTATGGCTACACCTTC
.	TRBJ1-1	TRBV19	.	CASSITARQPNTEAFF	TGTGCCAGTAGTATTACGGCGAGACAGCCGAACACTGAAGCTTTCTTT
.	TRBJ1-1	TRBV25-1	.	CASSESTGIDTEAFF	TGTGCCAGCAGTGAAAGCACAGGGATTGACACTGAAGCTTTCTTT
.	TRBJ1-2	TRBV3-1/TRBV3-2	.	CASSLGSGGGYGYTF	TGTGCCAGCAGCCTGGGGAGTGGGGGAGGCTATGGCTACACCTTC
.	TRBJ1-6	TRBV9	.	CASSVEVGYNSPLHF	TGTGCCAGCAGCGTTGAAGTCGGGTACAATTCACCCCTCCACTTT
TRBD1	TRBJ2-7	TRBV4-1	.	CASSQPTGRSYEQYF	TGCGCCAGCAGCCAACCGACAGGGCGCTCCTACGAGCAGTACTTC
.	TRBJ2-1	TRBV12-3/TRBV12-4	.	CASSARGEQFF	TGTGCCAGCAGCGCCAGGGGCGAGCAGTTCTTC
TRBD1	TRBJ1-2	TRBV5-1	.	CASSTGQGVVGYTF	TGCGCCAGCAGCACCGGACAGGGCGTCGTAGGCTACACCTTC
TRBD2	TRBJ2-3	TRBV15	.	CATSTEEQGLAGSTDTQYF	TGTGCCACCAGCACGGAAGAACAGGGACTAGCGGGGAGCACAGATACGCAGTATTTT
.	TRBJ2-7	TRBV7-9	.	CASSPKTRPYEQYF	TGTGCCAGCAGCCCGAAGACTAGACCCTACGAGCAGTACTTC